Presented here are 28 T cell receptor beta chains from one specimen sequenced in a study of cytomegalovirus exposure and HLA in healthy donors. The PCR was carried out with 60 Vbeta primers and 13 Jbeta primers. The data were produced by immunoSEQ multiplex PCR, yet TCRdb's version contains in-frame clones alone and is incomplete. The sample has 100,000 to 150,000 clones, around 79% seen once. Sequenced sample: PBMCs. Every receptor here comes from a young woman in good health and CMV-seronegative.

The V and J genes are TRBV7-2 and TRBJ2-3; D is undetermined. Trimming took 4 bases from V and 2 from J, leaving 7 bases between them. The CDR3 length is 13 residues. Germline CDR1 and CDR2: SGHTA and FQGNSA. The CDR3 region is CASSSPNTDTQYF. CDR3 bases: TGTGCCAGCAGCTCCCCCAACACAGATACGCAGTATTTT.

The sample holds a few counts of this clone. V gene TRBV4-3 combines with J gene TRBJ2-7; D remains unclear. The CDR3 is made up of 14 amino acids. Germline CDR1 and CDR2: LGHNA and YSLEER. Trimming removed 2 bases from V and 2 bases from J, with 10 bases in between. The CDR3 bases are TGCGCCAGCAGCCAAAAGATTCACACCTACGAGCAGTACTTC. Residues: CASSQKIHTYEQYF.

V usage is TRBV2 and J usage is TRBJ1-4; D perhaps matches TRBD1 (5 bases). The CDR3 loop spans 18 amino acids. Trimming took 4 bases from V and 0 from J, leaving 18 bases between them. Per the germline V gene, CDR1 is SNHLY and CDR2 is FYNNEI. The DNA of the CDR3 is TGTGCCAGCAGTGGGGGACGGGAGGCACTTGCAACTAATGAAAAACTGTTTTTT. Translated: CASSGGREALATNEKLFF.

This rearrangement joins TRBV2 to TRBJ2-1, with D possibly being TRBD2 (5 bases). The length of the CDR3 is 20 residues. The V end was cut by 6 bases, the J end by 0 bases, with 27 bases between. Germline lookup yields CDR1 SNHLY and CDR2 FYNNEI. The CDR3 region is CASRANWMPYETSSYNEQFF. CDR3 DNA sequence: TGTGCCAGCAGAGCAAATTGGATGCCCTACGAAACTAGCTCCTACAATGAGCAGTTCTTC.

The CDR3 sequence is CASSFTSTGNTIYF. The CDR3 DNA follows: TGTGCCAGCAGCTTTACAAGTACTGGAAACACCATATATTTT. The rearrangement uses TRBV11-2 and TRBJ1-3; D remains unclear. Germline lookup yields CDR1 SGHAT and CDR2 FQNNGV. The CDR3 has 14 amino acids. The germline V and J ends were trimmed by 3 bases and 2 bases, with 8 bases remaining between them. Full variable domain (outside the CDR3, taken from reference TRBV11-2 and TRBJ1-3): EAGVAQSPRYKIIEKRQSVAFWCNPISGHATLYWYQQILGQGPKLLIQFQNNGVVDDSQLPKDRFSAERLKGVDSTLKIQPAKLEDSAVYLCASSFTSTGNTIYFGEGSWLTVV.

For the CDR3, the DNA is TGTGCCAGCAGCAAAGACAGGGGCAGGGGCGAGCAGTACTTC. Its protein is CASSKDRGRGEQYF. The chain couples TRBV7-2 to TRBJ2-7, with TRBD1 identical over 8 bases. CDR3 size: 14 residues. The V gene's germline CDR1 is SGHTA and CDR2 FQGNSA. Trimming cost V 5 bases and J 6 bases; bases outside gene matches: 9.

This chain links TRBV2 with TRBJ2-7; 14 bases align to TRBD2. CDR3 size: 18 residues. The V gene end was trimmed by 6 bases and the J gene end by 0 bases; junction bases not matched to a gene: 10. Germline V gene lookup returns CDR1 SNHLY and CDR2 FYNNEI. CDR3 amino acids: CASSVTSGRAKTSYEQYF. CDR3 DNA sequence: TGTGCCAGCAGCGTGACTAGCGGGAGGGCCAAGACCTCCTACGAGCAGTACTTC.

V and J are TRBV5-4 and TRBJ2-1, with 8 bases matching TRBD1. Trimming took 4 bases from V and 3 from J; bases not matched to a gene: 6. Germline V lookup: CDR1 SGHNT, CDR2 YYREEE (reference sequence). The CDR3 has 15 residues. This CDR3 is CASSLDRGGYNEQFF. As DNA, the CDR3 is TGTGCCAGCAGCCTCGACAGGGGAGGCTACAATGAGCAGTTCTTC. Variable domain in full (rest from reference TRBV5-4 and TRBJ2-1): ETGVTQSPTHLIKTRGQQVTLRCSSQSGHNTVSWYQQALGQGPQFIFQYYREEENGRGNFPPRFSGLQFPNYSSELNVNALELDDSALYLCASSLDRGGYNEQFFGPGTRLTVL.

The J gene is TRBJ2-3, the V gene TRBV7-2; 8 bases align to TRBD2. Germline CDR1 and CDR2: SGHTA and FQGNSA. J was trimmed by 1 base and V by 4 bases; bases with no gene match: 10. CDR3 length: 17 amino acids. The DNA of the CDR3 is TGTGCCAGCAGCTCGAGAGCCGGGAGGGCTGGCACAGATACGCAGTATTTT. Its protein is CASSSRAGRAGTDTQYF.

The chain recombines TRBV29-1 with TRBJ2-1, with D perhaps matching TRBD2 (5 bases). The germline V gene encodes CDR1 SQVTM and CDR2 ANQGSEA. V was trimmed by 3 bases and J by 7 bases, leaving 16 bases between them. The CDR3 is 14 amino acids. CDR3: CSVDGSATGNEQFF. CDR3 DNA: TGCAGCGTTGACGGGTCAGCTACGGGGAATGAGCAGTTCTTC.

This clone was seen a handful of times. The rearrangement uses TRBV6-5 and TRBJ2-7, with a tentative D call TRBD2 (5 bases). Germline V lookup: CDR1 MNHEY, CDR2 SVGAGI. Trimming removed 4 bases from V and 0 bases from J, with 13 bases in between. This CDR3 comprises 15 residues. The CDR3 DNA follows: TGTGCCAGCAGTTCCGGACGGAGGAGCTCCTACGAGCAGTACTTC. It specifies CASSSGRRSSYEQYF.

The chain recombines TRBV19 with TRBJ1-1; the D gene is possibly TRBD1 (5 bases). This CDR3 is built from 14 residues. Germline V lookup: CDR1 LNHDA, CDR2 SQIVND (reference sequence). V dropped 7 bases and J dropped 5 bases, with 17 bases sitting between them. Written as DNA, the CDR3 is TGTGCCAGTACCCTTCCCGGGTCAGGGACTGAAGCTTTCTTT. Protein product: CASTLPGSGTEAFF.

The table lists this clone with a few counts. The rearrangement uses TRBV5-1 and TRBJ1-1, with 9 bases lining up with TRBD1. This CDR3 is 15 amino acids long. After removal of 2 bases from V and 1 base from J, the junction contained 3 bases not matched to a gene. Germline V gene sequence: CDR1 SGHRS, CDR2 YFSETQ. The CDR3 nucleotides are TGCGCCAGCAGCTTTGTGGGACAGGGGAACACTGAAGCTTTCTTT. It translates to CASSFVGQGNTEAFF. The variable domain in full, with the rest retrieved from reference TRBV5-1 and TRBJ1-1, is KAGVTQTPRYLIKTRGQQVTLSCSPISGHRSVSWYQQTPGQGLQFLFEYFSETQRNKGNFPGRFSGRQFSNSRSEMNVSTLELGDSALYLCASSFVGQGNTEAFFGQGTRLTVV.

V is TRBV9 and J is TRBJ2-2; 12 bases map to TRBD2. CDR3 length equals 15 residues. Trimming cost V 5 bases and J 7 bases; bases outside gene matches: 6. Germline V gene lookup returns CDR1 SGDLS and CDR2 YYNGEE. Written as DNA, the CDR3 is TGTGCCAGCAGTCCTAGCGGGGGGGCCGACGGGGAGCTGTTTTTT. Amino acids: CASSPSGGADGELFF.

The rearrangement uses TRBV7-2 and TRBJ2-7; TRBD2 matches 13 bases. The V and J ends lost 7 bases and 2 bases, in that order; junction bases with no gene match: 5. Germline lookup yields CDR1 SGHTA and CDR2 FQGNSA. The CDR3 contains 15 residues. The CDR3: CASTRGLAGTYEQYF. The CDR3 bases are TGTGCCAGCACCCGGGGACTAGCGGGAACCTACGAGCAGTACTTC.

The gene calls are TRBV25-1 and TRBJ2-2; 8 nucleotides agree with TRBD1. The CDR3 totals 16 residues. The V and J ends lost 5 bases and 7 bases, in that order; junction bases with no gene match: 12. Per germline, CDR1 MGHDK and CDR2 SYGVNS. The CDR3 bases are TGTGCCAGCAGTCCCACCCAGGGGGCGCGTGTCGGGGAGCTGTTTTTT. Amino acid sequence: CASSPTQGARVGELFF. Supplemented by reference TRBV25-1 and TRBJ2-2, the full variable domain reads EADIYQTPRYLVIGTGKKITLECSQTMGHDKMYWYQQDPGMELHLIHYSYGVNSTEKGDLSSESTVSRIRTEHFPLTLESARPSHTSQYLCASSPTQGARVGELFFGEGSRLTVL.

V usage is TRBV29-1 and J usage is TRBJ2-5; 7 bases are shared with TRBD2. With 5 bases clipped from V and 6 bases from J, the junction kept 15 bases outside the gene matches. The CDR3 extends over 15 amino acids. Germline V gene data show CDR1 as SQVTM and CDR2 as ANQGSEA. The CDR3 reads CSVQWWAGVGQTQYF. Here the CDR3 DNA reads TGCAGCGTTCAATGGTGGGCGGGAGTCGGTCAGACCCAGTACTTC. The variable domain in full, with the rest retrieved from reference TRBV29-1 and TRBJ2-5, is SAVISQKPSRDICQRGTSLTIQCQVDSQVTMMFWYRQQPGQSLTLIATANQGSEATYESGFVIDKFPISRPNLTFSTLTVSNMSPEDSSIYLCSVQWWAGVGQTQYFGPGTRLLVL.

V usage is TRBV19 and J usage is TRBJ2-1, with 11 bases that match TRBD2. Germline V CDR1 and CDR2: LNHDA, SQIVND (reference sequence). The junction had 11 bases not matched to a gene; V was cut back by 5 bases and J by 2 bases. This CDR3 has 18 residues. The CDR3 coding sequence is TGTGCCAGTAGTGCCGGGACTAGCGGACAGGGCCCCTACAATGAGCAGTTCTTC. Translation: CASSAGTSGQGPYNEQFF.

Comments on this clone: Distinct nucleotide sequences in the sample also encode this CDR3. The chain links TRBV5-1 to TRBJ2-1; no definite D call. From germline, CDR1 is SGHRS and CDR2 YFSETQ. V was clipped by 0 bases and J by 4 bases, with 8 bases between them. The CDR3 is 14 residues long. The CDR3 DNA follows: TGCGCCAGCAGCTTGGGGAGTGGGTACAATGAGCAGTTCTTC. It yields the protein CASSLGSGYNEQFF.

CDR3 sequence reads: CASGLLPGTQGPIYGYTF. The CDR3 DNA reads as TGTGCTAGTGGTTTGCTTCCCGGGACACAAGGGCCCATCTATGGCTACACCTTC. The genes are TRBV12-5 and TRBJ1-2; possibly TRBD1 for D (6 bases). CDR1 and CDR2 (germline): LGHNT, FRNRAP. With 2 bases removed from V and 4 bases from J, the gap between germline ends came to 23 bases. The CDR3 totals 18 residues.

The chain joins TRBV19 to TRBJ2-3; the match to TRBD2 covers 11 bases. J was trimmed by 2 bases and V by 1 base; bases with no gene match: 8. The V gene's germline CDR1 is LNHDA and CDR2 SQIVND (reference sequence). This CDR3 region has 18 residues. CDR3 in DNA: TGTGCCAGTAGTATAGCCCTCGGACTAGCGGGCCTCACAGATACGCAGTATTTT. Amino acids: CASSIALGLAGLTDTQYF.

This clone has just a few counts. The CDR3 spells CASSRVAGLNTEAFF. CDR3 coding DNA: TGCGCCAGCAGCCGAGTGGCAGGGTTGAACACTGAAGCTTTCTTT. The chain recombines TRBV5-1 with TRBJ1-1, with D possibly being TRBD1 (5 bases). CDR1 and CDR2 from the germline V gene are SGHRS and YFSETQ. There are 15 residues in the CDR3. Deletions cut 4 bases from V and 0 bases from J, with 13 bases between.

The CDR3 DNA sequence: TGTGCCAGCAGTGTTCAGGCCTACGAGCAGTACTTC. The encoded protein is CASSVQAYEQYF. V and J are TRBV2 and TRBJ2-7, with D unclear. V dropped 4 bases and J dropped 2 bases, with 6 bases sitting between them. Germline V lookup: CDR1 SNHLY, CDR2 FYNNEI. The CDR3 is made up of 12 amino acids.

The chain links TRBV25-1 to TRBJ1-1, with a possible D match to TRBD1 (6 bases). The V gene lost 2 bases and the J gene lost 4 bases, with 14 bases spanning the gap. Per the germline V gene, CDR1 is MGHDK and CDR2 is SYGVNS. The CDR3 has 15 residues. CDR3 protein: CASSEGWRGLTEAFF. CDR3 bases: TGTGCCAGCAGTGAAGGTTGGCGGGGGCTCACTGAAGCTTTCTTT.

This sequence joins TRBV7-2 and TRBJ1-6, with D perhaps TRBD1 (6 bases). Trimming removed 2 bases from V and 5 bases from J, with 10 bases in between. This CDR3 region has 15 residues. The germline V gene has CDR1 SGHTA and CDR2 FQGNSA. CDR3 DNA sequence: TGTGCCAGCAGCTTAAGGACAGTTGATAATTCACCCCTCCACTTT. Translating it yields CASSLRTVDNSPLHF.

The gene calls are TRBV4-2 and TRBJ2-5, with no clear D. V was pared by 0 bases and J by 5 bases, with 16 bases between. Per germline, CDR1 LGHNA and CDR2 YNFKEQ. The CDR3 has 16 residues. Here the CDR3 reads CASSQDIRRDKETQYF. Here the CDR3 DNA reads TGTGCCAGCAGCCAAGATATTCGGCGCGACAAGGAGACCCAGTACTTC.

The V call is TRBV5-6, the J call TRBJ2-1; 9 nucleotides line up with TRBD1. Trimming removed 1 base from V and 13 bases from J; junction bases left unmatched: 3. This CDR3 has 12 amino acids. Germline CDR1 SGHDT, CDR2 YYEEEE. The CDR3 is CASSLTTGGQFF. The CDR3 DNA sequence: TGTGCCAGCAGCTTGACCACAGGGGGCCAGTTCTTC.

The rearrangement joins TRBV5-1 to TRBJ2-1; 9 nucleotides align to TRBD1. V shed 2 bases and J 15 bases; nucleotides not matched to a gene: 9. The CDR3 consists of 13 residues. CDR1 is SGHRS, CDR2 YFSETQ, per germline. CDR3 residues: CASSLGSATGGFF. In nucleotides, the CDR3 is TGCGCCAGCAGCTTAGGTTCGGCGACAGGGGGGTTCTTC.